This TCR beta chain is drawn from a study of CD8+CD57+ T cells in acquired aplastic anemia. The CDR3 sequence is 13 residues long. CDR1 and CDR2 (germline): SNHLY, FYNNEI. Trimming pared 6 bases from V and 3 bases from J, leaving 9 bases between. This clonotype occurred many times. The TCR beta profiling, which covered VDJ combination and CDR3 sequence, was carried out using genomic DNA as the template. TCRdb reprocessed the reads with MiXCR, giving one entry per CDR3 protein. The data show hundreds of thousands of distinct CDR3 sequences, with more than 25% seen just once and roughly 0.8% held by the top ten. All sequencing subjects had displayed CD8+CD57+ cell expansion on flow cytometry.

The gene calls are TRBV2 and TRBJ1-5; a possible D gene is TRBD1 (5 bases). The TCR originated in a human donor with aplastic anemia. Sequencing was performed on sorted CD4+, CD8+, or CD8+CD57+ T cells (not recorded which) from PBMCs. The CDR3 loop is CASRWDVNQPQHF. The CDR3 DNA sequence: TGTGCCAGCAGGTGGGACGTCAATCAGCCCCAGCATTTT.